The 9 T cell receptor beta chains given below trace back to one sample, sequenced in a study of cytomegalovirus exposure and HLA in healthy donors. Profiling relied on immunoSEQ multiplex PCR, and the TCRdb table lists in-frame clones only, not all of them. The sample lists about 140,000 clones; 88% were seen once. The source material was PBMCs. Receptors originate from a woman aged 18 to 35 in good health and CMV-seropositive.

The chain joins TRBV6-1 to TRBJ2-1; 7 bases fit TRBD2. Per germline, CDR1 MNHNS and CDR2 SASEGT. Losses at the gene ends were 4 bases for V and 6 bases for J; bases not matched to a gene: 18. The CDR3 runs 18 residues. The CDR3 nucleotides read TGTGCCAGCAGTGCCTGGAGCCTGCCTAGCGGAAACAGCAATGAGCAGTTCTTC. The encoded protein is CASSAWSLPSGNSNEQFF.

V and J are TRBV5-1 and TRBJ2-1; D may be TRBD2 (6 bases). Germline V lookup: CDR1 SGHRS, CDR2 YFSETQ. This CDR3 has 22 residues. The V and J ends lost 0 bases and 0 bases respectively, with 28 bases between them. The CDR3 spells CASSLEGFWGTRIWSSYNEQFF. CDR3 DNA: TGCGCCAGCAGCTTGGAAGGATTTTGGGGGACTCGTATCTGGAGCTCCTACAATGAGCAGTTCTTC. The variable domain in full, with the rest retrieved from reference TRBV5-1 and TRBJ2-1, is KAGVTQTPRYLIKTRGQQVTLSCSPISGHRSVSWYQQTPGQGLQFLFEYFSETQRNKGNFPGRFSGRQFSNSRSEMNVSTLELGDSALYLCASSLEGFWGTRIWSSYNEQFFGPGTRLTVL.

The V gene is TRBV30, the J gene TRBJ2-7; 9 bases agree with TRBD2. The CDR3 sequence is 12 residues long. The germline CDR1 and CDR2 sequences are GTSNPN and SVGIG (reference sequence). Unmatched junction bases numbered 2, after V lost 2 bases and J lost 6 bases. CDR3 residues: CAWSSLAGEQYF. The CDR3 coding sequence is TGTGCCTGGAGTTCACTAGCGGGCGAGCAGTACTTC. The whole variable domain, remainder taken from reference TRBV30 and TRBJ2-7, is SQTIHQWPATLVQPVGSPLSLECTVEGTSNPNLYWYRQAAGRGLQLLFYSVGIGQISSEVPQNLSASRPQDRQFILSSKKLLLSDSGFYLCAWSSLAGEQYFGPGTRLTVT.

The genes are TRBV7-2 and TRBJ2-7; the D gene is possibly TRBD1 (6 bases). This CDR3 spans 14 amino acids. Per germline, CDR1 SGHTA and CDR2 FQGNSA. Trimming cost V 5 bases and J 7 bases, with 18 bases left between them. The CDR3: CASSRGDIPWEQYF. The DNA of the CDR3 is TGTGCCAGCAGCCGAGGGGACATACCTTGGGAGCAGTACTTC.

A few counts support this clone. This chain links TRBV2 with TRBJ1-2; unclear D gene. CDR3 length: 15 residues. V gave up 10 bases and J gave up 1 base, with 19 bases separating them. Germline-derived CDR1 and CDR2 are SNHLY and FYNNEI. For the CDR3, the DNA is TGTGCCATCCTCTTGATAGGCGGATATAACTATGGCTACACCTTC. Encoded protein: CAILLIGGYNYGYTF.

The V gene is TRBV6-6, the J gene TRBJ1-1; D unresolved. CDR1 and CDR2 (germline): MNHNY, SVGAGI (reference sequence). V lost 5 bases, J lost 0 bases, and 13 bases lay in between. The CDR3 runs 15 residues. The CDR3 DNA follows: TGTGCCAGCAGTAAAGGAGCCCGGATGAACACTGAAGCTTTCTTT. The encoded protein is CASSKGARMNTEAFF.

This sequence joins TRBV18 and TRBJ1-2, with TRBD1 matching over 9 bases. This CDR3 spans 15 amino acids. V gave up 6 bases and J gave up 2 bases; unmatched junction bases: 7. Germline CDR1 is KGHSH and CDR2 is LQKENI. The CDR3 coding sequence is TGTGCCAGCTCCCGCGGGACAGGGTTAAACTATGGCTACACCTTC. As protein: CASSRGTGLNYGYTF.

The chain is built from TRBV15 and TRBJ1-2; 8 bases match TRBD1. The CDR3 runs to 15 residues. The germline gives CDR1 LNHNV, CDR2 YYDKDF (reference sequence). V lost 3 bases to trimming and J lost 2 bases; unmatched junction nucleotides: 5. CDR3 residues: CATSRERQGNYGYTF. The CDR3 region has the DNA TGTGCCACCAGCAGGGAACGACAGGGGAACTATGGCTACACCTTC.

This chain connects TRBV30 to TRBJ2-1; 8 bases are shared with TRBD2. The CDR3 runs 16 residues. Germline CDR1 reads GTSNPN; CDR2 reads SVGIG (reference sequence). V gave up 0 bases and J gave up 1 base; unmatched junction bases: 5. DNA of the CDR3: TGTGCCTGGAGTGTAGGGTCTAGCGGGTCCTACAATGAGCAGTTCTTC. This sequence encodes CAWSVGSSGSYNEQFF.